One and the same sample provided the 10 T cell receptor beta chains below, sequenced in a study of blood T cell repertoires in COVID-19. Here immunoSEQ multiplex PCR was the method, and the copy in TCRdb shows in-frame clones only, minus some. The sample lists fewer than 200,000 clones; about 86% were seen once. Sequencing was done on a sample of peripheral blood. The receptors derive from a woman in her seventies with COVID-19, enrolled during active disease.

The V call is TRBV19, the J call TRBJ2-2; 8 nucleotides align to TRBD1. The germline V gene encodes CDR1 LNHDA and CDR2 SQIVND (reference sequence). With V trimmed by 9 bases and J by 4 bases, 13 bases remained unmatched. The CDR3 length is 16 residues. The DNA of the CDR3 is TGTGCCAGCCGATCCGGGACAGGAGCTCCCACCGGGGAGCTGTTTTTT. Translated, it gives CASRSGTGAPTGELFF.

This rearrangement joins TRBV5-4 to TRBJ2-1, with D maybe TRBD2 (5 bases). Trimming took 1 base from V and 0 from J, leaving 14 bases between them. The CDR3 contains 17 residues. Germline V lookup: CDR1 SGHNT, CDR2 YYREEE (reference sequence). The CDR3 nucleotides read TGTGCCAGCAGCTTGAGTCGGGGTGCGGGCTCCTACAATGAGCAGTTCTTC. This codes for CASSLSRGAGSYNEQFF.

This clone was counted a single time. The chain recombines TRBV4-3 with TRBJ2-3; 11 bases are shared with TRBD2. Trimming cost V 1 base and J 5 bases; bases outside gene matches: 11. The CDR3 covers 18 residues. CDR1 and CDR2 from the germline V gene are LGHNA and YSLEER. The CDR3 DNA reads TGCGCCAGCAGCCAAGGGGGGACTAGCGGTCCACGGGGAGATACGCAGTATTTT. This sequence encodes CASSQGGTSGPRGDTQYF.

The chain combines TRBV30 with TRBJ1-5; 9 nucleotides agree with TRBD1. CDR3 length: 16 residues. CDR1 and CDR2 from the germline V gene are GTSNPN and SVGIG (reference sequence). The junction had 9 bases not matched to a gene; V was cut back by 0 bases and J by 6 bases. CDR3 DNA: TGTGCCTGGAGTGTTTGGGGACAGGGCTTCGGTCAGCCCCAGCATTTT. Translated: CAWSVWGQGFGQPQHF.

This sequence joins TRBV30 and TRBJ2-3; 10 bases map to TRBD1. The CDR3 extends over 12 amino acids. Germline CDR1 and CDR2: GTSNPN and SVGIG (reference sequence). Trimming took 5 bases from V and 5 from J; bases not matched to a gene: 1. The CDR3 region has the DNA TGTGCCTGGGGGACAGGGGTAGATACGCAGTATTTT. Residues: CAWGTGVDTQYF.

The chain combines TRBV12-3 or TRBV12-4 with TRBJ2-1; 7 positions agree with TRBD2. Trimming at V came to 6 bases and at J to 9 bases, leaving 8 bases not matched to a gene. The CDR3 runs to 13 residues. DNA for the CDR3: TGTGCCAGCAGGGAAGCGGGGTTAGCTGAGCAGTTCTTC. Amino acids: CASREAGLAEQFF.

The chain couples TRBV6-5 to TRBJ1-4; 8 nucleotides align to TRBD1. The V gene end was trimmed by 8 bases and the J gene end by 7 bases; junction bases not matched to a gene: 9. The CDR3 loop spans 14 amino acids. The V gene's germline CDR1 is MNHEY and CDR2 SVGAGI. The CDR3 bases are TGTGCCAGCGACTCAGGGGGCGCGGGTGAAAAACTGTTTTTT. Translation: CASDSGGAGEKLFF.

The sample holds one count of this clone. The J gene is TRBJ1-2, the V gene TRBV27; perhaps TRBD1 as D (6 bases). V was cut by 0 bases and J by 8 bases, with 10 bases left in between. The CDR3 consists of 13 residues. Germline V gene sequence: CDR1 MNHEY, CDR2 SMNVEV (reference sequence). CDR3 sequence reads: CASSLSGGQGYTF. In DNA form, the CDR3 reads TGTGCCAGCAGTTTATCGGGGGGGCAAGGCTACACCTTC.

The rearrangement links TRBV9 to TRBJ1-3, with D uncertain. CDR1 is SGDLS and CDR2 is YYNGEE in the germline V gene. The CDR3 spans 13 residues. Trimming removed 4 bases at V and 8 bases at J, with 13 bases between. CDR3 residues: CASSLQRVDTIYF. The DNA of the CDR3 is TGTGCCAGCAGCTTACAGCGGGTTGACACCATATATTTT.

This clone appeared a single time. This chain joins TRBV29-1 and TRBJ2-5; 8 bases map to TRBD1. Per the germline V gene, CDR1 is SQVTM and CDR2 is ANQGSEA. The CDR3 is 14 residues long. Losses at the gene ends were 4 bases for V and 4 bases for J; bases not matched to a gene: 8. The CDR3 DNA is TGCAGCGTTGGCGGGACAGGAGCCGCAGAGACCCAGTACTTC. It translates to CSVGGTGAAETQYF.